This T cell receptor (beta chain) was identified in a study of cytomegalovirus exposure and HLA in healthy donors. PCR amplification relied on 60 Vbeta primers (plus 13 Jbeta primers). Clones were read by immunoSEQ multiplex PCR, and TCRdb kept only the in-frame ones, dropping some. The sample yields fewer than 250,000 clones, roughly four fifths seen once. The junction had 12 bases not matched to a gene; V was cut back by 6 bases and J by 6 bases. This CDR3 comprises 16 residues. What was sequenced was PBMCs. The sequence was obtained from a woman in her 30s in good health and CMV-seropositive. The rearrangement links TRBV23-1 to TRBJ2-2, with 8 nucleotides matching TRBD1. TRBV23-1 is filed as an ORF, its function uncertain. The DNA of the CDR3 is TGCGCCAGCAGGACAGGGGTTACGTCGGGAGCCGGGGAGCTGTTTTTT. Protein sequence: CASRTGVTSGAGELFF.